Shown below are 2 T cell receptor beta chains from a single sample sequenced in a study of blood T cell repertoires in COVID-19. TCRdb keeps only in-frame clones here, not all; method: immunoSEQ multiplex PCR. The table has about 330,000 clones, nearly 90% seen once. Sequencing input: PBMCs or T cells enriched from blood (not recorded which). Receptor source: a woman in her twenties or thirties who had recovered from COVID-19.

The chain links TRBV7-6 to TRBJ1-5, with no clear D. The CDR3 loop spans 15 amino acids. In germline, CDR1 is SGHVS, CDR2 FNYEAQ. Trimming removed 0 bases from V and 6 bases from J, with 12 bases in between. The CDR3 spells CASSLAAGLGQPQHF. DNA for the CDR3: TGTGCCAGCAGCTTAGCGGCTGGGCTGGGTCAGCCCCAGCATTTT.

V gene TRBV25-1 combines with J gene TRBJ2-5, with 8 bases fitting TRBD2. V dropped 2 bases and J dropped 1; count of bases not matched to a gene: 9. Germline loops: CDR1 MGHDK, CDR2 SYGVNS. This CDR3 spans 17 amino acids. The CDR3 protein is CASSEPLVSGVQETQYF. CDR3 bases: TGTGCCAGCAGTGAACCGTTGGTTAGCGGGGTCCAAGAGACCCAGTACTTC.